This TCR beta chain was observed in a study of T cells in Graves' hyperthyroidism and ophthalmopathy. Authors of the study amplified TCR beta CDR3 regions from RNA transcripts. The HTBI primer set served for first-round RT-PCR of the TCR CDR3. TCRdb itself ran the multiplex PCR reads through MiXCR, one entry per CDR3 protein. This table has under 350,000 distinct CDR3 sequences, 15% to 20% appearing once. The clonotype was recovered from a woman between 50 and 59 years old with Graves' hyperthyroidism. Sequencing was done on a sample of blood.

The CDR3: CSAYPPGGQISYNEQFF. As DNA, the CDR3 is TGCAGTGCTTACCCCCCCGGGGGGCAGATCTCCTACAATGAGCAGTTCTTC. The chain recombines TRBV20-1 with TRBJ2-1; possible D gene TRBD2, 7 bases. The CDR3 consists of 17 residues. V lost 5 bases to trimming and J lost 0 bases, with 20 bases between them. Germline CDR1 and CDR2: DFQATT and SNEGSKA (reference sequence).